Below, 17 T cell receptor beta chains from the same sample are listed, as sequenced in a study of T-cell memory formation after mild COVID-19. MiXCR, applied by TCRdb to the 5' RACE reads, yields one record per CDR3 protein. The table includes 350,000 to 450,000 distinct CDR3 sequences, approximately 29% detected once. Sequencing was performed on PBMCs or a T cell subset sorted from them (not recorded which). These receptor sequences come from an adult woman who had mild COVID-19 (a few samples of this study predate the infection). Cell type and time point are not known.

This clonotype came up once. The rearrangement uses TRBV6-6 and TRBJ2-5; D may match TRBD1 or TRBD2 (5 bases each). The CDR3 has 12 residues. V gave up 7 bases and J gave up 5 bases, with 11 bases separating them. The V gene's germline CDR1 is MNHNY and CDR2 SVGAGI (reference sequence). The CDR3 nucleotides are TGTGCCAGCACCGGGGCCAGGGAGACCCAGTACTTC. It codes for CASTGARETQYF.

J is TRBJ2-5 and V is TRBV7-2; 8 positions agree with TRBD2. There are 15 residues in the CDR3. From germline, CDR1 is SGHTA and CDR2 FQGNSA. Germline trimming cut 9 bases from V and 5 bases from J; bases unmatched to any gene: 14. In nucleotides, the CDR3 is TGTGCCAGTCGCGGAGCAGCGGGAGCCCGGGAGACCCAGTACTTC. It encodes CASRGAAGARETQYF.

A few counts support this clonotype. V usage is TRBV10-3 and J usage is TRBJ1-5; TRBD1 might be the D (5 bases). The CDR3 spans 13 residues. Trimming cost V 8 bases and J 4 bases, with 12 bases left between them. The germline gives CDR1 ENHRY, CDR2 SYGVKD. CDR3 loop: CAIAGQPNQPQHF. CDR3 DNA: TGTGCCATCGCAGGGCAGCCAAATCAGCCCCAGCATTTT.

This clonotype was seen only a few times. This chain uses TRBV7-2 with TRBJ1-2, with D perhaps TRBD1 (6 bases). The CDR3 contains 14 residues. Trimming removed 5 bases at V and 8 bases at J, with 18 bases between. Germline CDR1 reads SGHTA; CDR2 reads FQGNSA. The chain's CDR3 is CASSLEQGSRGYTF. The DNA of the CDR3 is TGTGCCAGCAGCCTCGAGCAGGGGTCTAGAGGCTACACCTTC.

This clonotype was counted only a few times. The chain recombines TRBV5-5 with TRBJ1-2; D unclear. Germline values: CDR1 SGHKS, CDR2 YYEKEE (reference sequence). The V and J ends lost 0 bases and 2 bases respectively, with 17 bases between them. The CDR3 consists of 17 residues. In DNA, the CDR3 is TGTGCCAGCAGCTTGGCGGAGAGGACGGGCGGGAACTATGGCTACACCTTC. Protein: CASSLAERTGGNYGYTF.

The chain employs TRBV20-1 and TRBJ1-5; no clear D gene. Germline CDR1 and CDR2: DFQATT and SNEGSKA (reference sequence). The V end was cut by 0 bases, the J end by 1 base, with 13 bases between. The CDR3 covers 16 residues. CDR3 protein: CSAREWNTASNQPQHF. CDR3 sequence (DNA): TGCAGTGCTAGAGAATGGAACACGGCCAGCAATCAGCCCCAGCATTTT.

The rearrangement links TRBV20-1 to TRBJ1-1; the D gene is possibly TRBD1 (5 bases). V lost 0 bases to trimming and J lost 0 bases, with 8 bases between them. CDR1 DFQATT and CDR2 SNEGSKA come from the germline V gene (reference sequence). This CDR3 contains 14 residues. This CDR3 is CSARDGGMNTEAFF. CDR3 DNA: TGCAGTGCTAGAGATGGGGGGATGAACACTGAAGCTTTCTTT.

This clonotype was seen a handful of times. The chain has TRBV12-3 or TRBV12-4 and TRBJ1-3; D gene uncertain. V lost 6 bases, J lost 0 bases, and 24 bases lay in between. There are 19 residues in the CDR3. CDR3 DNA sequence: TGTGCCAGCAGGCCAACTTCCCACCGTTCAGGCGACTCTGGAAACACCATATATTTT. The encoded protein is CASRPTSHRSGDSGNTIYF.

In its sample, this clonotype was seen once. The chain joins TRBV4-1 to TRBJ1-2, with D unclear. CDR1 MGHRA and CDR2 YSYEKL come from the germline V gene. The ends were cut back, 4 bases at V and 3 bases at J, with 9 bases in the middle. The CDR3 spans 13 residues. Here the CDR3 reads CASSLGIDYGYTF. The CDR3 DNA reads TGCGCCAGCAGCCTCGGCATAGACTATGGCTACACCTTC.

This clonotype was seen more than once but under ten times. The CDR3 coding sequence is TGTGCCATCAGTGTCCGGGACACAGGGCCCAATGAGCAGTTCTTC. Translating it yields CAISVRDTGPNEQFF. The chain recombines TRBV10-3 with TRBJ2-1, with a weak D call TRBD1 (6 bases). This CDR3 is 15 amino acids long. Trimming cost V 4 bases and J 6 bases, with 16 bases left between them. Germline-derived CDR1 and CDR2 are ENHRY and SYGVKD.

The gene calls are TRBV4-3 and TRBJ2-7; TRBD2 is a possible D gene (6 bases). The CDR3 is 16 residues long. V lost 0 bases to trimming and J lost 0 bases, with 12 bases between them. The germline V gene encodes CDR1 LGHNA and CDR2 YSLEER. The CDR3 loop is CASSQERVADSYEQYF. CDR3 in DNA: TGCGCCAGCAGCCAAGAGAGGGTAGCGGACTCCTACGAGCAGTACTTC.

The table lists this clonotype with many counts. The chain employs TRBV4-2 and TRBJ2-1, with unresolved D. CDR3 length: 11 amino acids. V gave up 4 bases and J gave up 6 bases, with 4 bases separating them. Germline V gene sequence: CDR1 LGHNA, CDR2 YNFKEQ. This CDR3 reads CASSRSNEQFF. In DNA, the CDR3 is TGTGCCAGCAGCCGGAGCAATGAGCAGTTCTTC.

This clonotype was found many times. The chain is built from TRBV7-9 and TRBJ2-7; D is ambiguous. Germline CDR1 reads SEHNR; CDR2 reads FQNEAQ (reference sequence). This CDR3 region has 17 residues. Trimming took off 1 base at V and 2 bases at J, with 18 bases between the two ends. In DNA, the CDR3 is TGTGCCAGCAGCTTAGGGCACCAGAATATTGGAGCCTACGAGCAGTACTTC. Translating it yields CASSLGHQNIGAYEQYF. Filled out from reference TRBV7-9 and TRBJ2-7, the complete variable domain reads DTGVSQNPRHKITKRGQNVTFRCDPISEHNRLYWYRQTLGQGPEFLTYFQNEAQLEKSRLLSDRFSAERPKGSFSTLEIQRTEQGDSAMYLCASSLGHQNIGAYEQYFGPGTRLTVT.

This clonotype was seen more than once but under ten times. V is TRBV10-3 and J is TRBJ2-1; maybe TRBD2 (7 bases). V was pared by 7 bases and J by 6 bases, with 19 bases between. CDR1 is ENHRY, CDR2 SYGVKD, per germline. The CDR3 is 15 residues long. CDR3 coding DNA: TGTGCCATCAAACAGGGACTATCCCAAGGCAATGAGCAGTTCTTC. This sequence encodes CAIKQGLSQGNEQFF.

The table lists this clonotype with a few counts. The CDR3 reads CASSFGGGSSYNEQFF. In DNA, the CDR3 is TGCGCCAGCAGCTTCGGGGGGGGCAGCTCCTACAATGAGCAGTTCTTC. The V and J genes are TRBV5-1 and TRBJ2-1; 8 nucleotides agree with TRBD2. CDR3 length: 16 residues. Germline V gene lookup returns CDR1 SGHRS and CDR2 YFSETQ. Germline trimming cut 2 bases from V and 0 bases from J; bases unmatched to any gene: 4.

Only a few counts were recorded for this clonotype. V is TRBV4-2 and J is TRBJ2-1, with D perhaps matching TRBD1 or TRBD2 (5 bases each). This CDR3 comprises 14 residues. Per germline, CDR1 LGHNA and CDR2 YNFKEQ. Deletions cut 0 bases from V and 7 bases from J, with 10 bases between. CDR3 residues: CASSQEARGNEQFF. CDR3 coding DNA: TGTGCCAGCAGCCAAGAGGCGAGGGGAAATGAGCAGTTCTTC.

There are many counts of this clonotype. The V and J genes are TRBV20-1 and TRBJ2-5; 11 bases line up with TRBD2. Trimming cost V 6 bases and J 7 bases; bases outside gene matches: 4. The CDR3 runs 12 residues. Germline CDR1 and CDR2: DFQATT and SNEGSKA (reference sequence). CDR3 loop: CSAPGTSGTQYF. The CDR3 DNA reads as TGCAGTGCACCCGGGACTAGCGGGACCCAGTACTTC.